Sequencing of this T cell receptor beta chain was carried out in a study of T-cell reconstitution after alpha-beta-depleted transplantation in children. The study, taken as a whole, reports: A year had passed since transplant, and T-cell counts and diversity by then came mostly from newly produced T cells. Certain patients had high TCRbeta diversity at day 60, and it came from recipient T cells and thymic progenitors that survived.

Per germline, CDR1 SNHLY and CDR2 FYNNEI. The length of the CDR3 is 12 residues. V dropped 7 bases and J dropped 2 bases, with 9 bases sitting between them. This clonotype was found many times. Its antigen is unknown. Researchers prepared the TCRbeta library using unique molecular identifiers, the study reports. Each CDR3 protein gets one entry after TCRdb re-called the PCR reads with MiXCR. In the table there are about 600,000 distinct CDR3 sequences, 10% to 15% of which are singletons. This receptor was taken from a male patient younger than 18 who had a stem cell transplant for acute myeloid leukemia, so the T cells may come from the graft donor. The chain combines TRBV2 with TRBJ2-7, with D tentatively TRBD1 (5 bases). Sequenced here: PBMCs, mostly from graft donor cells, sampled 360 days after TCRalphabeta/CD19-depleted stem cell transplant. The CDR3 coding sequence is TGTGCCAGCATAACAGGTCCCTACGAGCAGTACTTC. Translating gives CASITGPYEQYF. Full variable domain (missing parts from reference TRBV2 and TRBJ2-7): EPEVTQTPSHQVTQMGQEVILRCVPISNHLYFYWYRQILGQKVEFLVSFYNNEISEKSEIFDDQFSVERPDGSNFTLKIRSTKLEDSAMYFCASITGPYEQYFGPGTRLTVT.